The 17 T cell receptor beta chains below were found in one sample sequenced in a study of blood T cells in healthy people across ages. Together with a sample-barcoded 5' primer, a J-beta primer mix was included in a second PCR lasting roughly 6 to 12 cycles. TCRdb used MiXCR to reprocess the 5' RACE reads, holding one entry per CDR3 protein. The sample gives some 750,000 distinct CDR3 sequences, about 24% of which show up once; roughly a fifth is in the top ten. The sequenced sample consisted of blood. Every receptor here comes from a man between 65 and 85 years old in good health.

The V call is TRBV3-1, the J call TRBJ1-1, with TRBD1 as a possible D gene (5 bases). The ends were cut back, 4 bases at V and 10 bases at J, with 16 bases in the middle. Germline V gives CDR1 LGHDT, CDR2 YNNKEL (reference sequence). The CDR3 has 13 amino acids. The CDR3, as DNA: TGTGCCAGCAGCCCGGCCGGGGCCCTTCGAGCTTTCTTT. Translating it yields CASSPAGALRAFF.

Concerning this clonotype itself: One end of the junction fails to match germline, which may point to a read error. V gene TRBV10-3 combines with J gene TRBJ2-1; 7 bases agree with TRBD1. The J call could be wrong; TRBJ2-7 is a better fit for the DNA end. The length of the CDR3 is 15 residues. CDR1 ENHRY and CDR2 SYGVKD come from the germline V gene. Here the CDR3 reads CATSGSGTDAYEQYF. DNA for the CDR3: TGTGCCACCAGTGGATCCGGGACAGATGCCTACGAGCAGTACTTC.

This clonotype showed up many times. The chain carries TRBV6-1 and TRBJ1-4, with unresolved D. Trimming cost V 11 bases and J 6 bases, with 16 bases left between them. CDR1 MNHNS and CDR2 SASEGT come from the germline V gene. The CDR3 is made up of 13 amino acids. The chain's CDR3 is CAAGRERDEKLFF. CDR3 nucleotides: TGTGCCGCCGGGAGGGAACGGGATGAAAAACTGTTTTTT.

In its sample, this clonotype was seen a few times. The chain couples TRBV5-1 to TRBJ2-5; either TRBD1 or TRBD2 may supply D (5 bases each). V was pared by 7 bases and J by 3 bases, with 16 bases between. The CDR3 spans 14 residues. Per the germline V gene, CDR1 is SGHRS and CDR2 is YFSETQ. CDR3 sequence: CASATSGPEETQYF. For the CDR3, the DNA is TGCGCCAGCGCCACGTCGGGGCCCGAAGAGACCCAGTACTTC.

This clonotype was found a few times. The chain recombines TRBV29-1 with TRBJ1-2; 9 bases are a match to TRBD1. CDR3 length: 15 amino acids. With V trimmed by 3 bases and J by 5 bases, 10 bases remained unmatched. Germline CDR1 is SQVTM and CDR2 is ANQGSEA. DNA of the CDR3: TGCAGCGTTGAGGCGGTACGACAGGGGGGGTATGGCTACACCTTC. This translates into CSVEAVRQGGYGYTF.

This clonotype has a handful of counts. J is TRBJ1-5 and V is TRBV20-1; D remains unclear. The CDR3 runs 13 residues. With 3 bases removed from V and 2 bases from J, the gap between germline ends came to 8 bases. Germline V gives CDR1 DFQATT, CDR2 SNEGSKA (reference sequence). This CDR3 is CSASFTGNQPQHF. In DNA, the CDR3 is TGCAGTGCTAGTTTCACGGGCAATCAGCCCCAGCATTTT.

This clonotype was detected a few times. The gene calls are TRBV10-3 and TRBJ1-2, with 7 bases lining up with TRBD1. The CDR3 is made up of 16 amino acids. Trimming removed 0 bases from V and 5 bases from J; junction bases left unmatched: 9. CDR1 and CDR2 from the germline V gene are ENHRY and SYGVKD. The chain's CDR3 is CAISESGDSTGYGYTF. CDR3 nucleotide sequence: TGTGCCATCAGTGAGTCGGGGGACAGCACGGGGTATGGCTACACCTTC.

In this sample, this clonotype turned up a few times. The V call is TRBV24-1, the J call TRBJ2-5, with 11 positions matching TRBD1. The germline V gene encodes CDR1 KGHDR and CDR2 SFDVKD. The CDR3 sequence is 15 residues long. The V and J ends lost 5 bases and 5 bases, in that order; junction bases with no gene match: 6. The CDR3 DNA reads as TGTGCCACCAGTGTTATGGGACAGGGGGTTGAGACCCAGTACTTC. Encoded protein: CATSVMGQGVETQYF.

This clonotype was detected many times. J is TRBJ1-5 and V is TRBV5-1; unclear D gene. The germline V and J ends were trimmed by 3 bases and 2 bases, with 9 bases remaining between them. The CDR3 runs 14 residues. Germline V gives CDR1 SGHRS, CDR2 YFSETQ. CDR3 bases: TGCGCCAGCAGCTATGGAGATCGCAATCAGCCCCAGCATTTT. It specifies CASSYGDRNQPQHF.

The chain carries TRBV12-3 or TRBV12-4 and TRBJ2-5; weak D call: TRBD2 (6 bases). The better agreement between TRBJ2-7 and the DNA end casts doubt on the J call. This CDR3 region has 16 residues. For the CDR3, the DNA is TGTGCCAGCAGTTTAAACTTCCCAGCGGAGGGGCCCGAGCAGTACTTC. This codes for CASSLNFPAEGPEQYF.

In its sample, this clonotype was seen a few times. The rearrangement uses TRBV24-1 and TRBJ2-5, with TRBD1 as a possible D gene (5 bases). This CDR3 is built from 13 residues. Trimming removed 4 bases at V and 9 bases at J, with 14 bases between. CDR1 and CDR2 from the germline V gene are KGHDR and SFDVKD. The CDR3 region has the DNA TGTGCCACCAGTGAGGCTGGGTCAGGGTCCCAGTACTTC. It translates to CATSEAGSGSQYF.

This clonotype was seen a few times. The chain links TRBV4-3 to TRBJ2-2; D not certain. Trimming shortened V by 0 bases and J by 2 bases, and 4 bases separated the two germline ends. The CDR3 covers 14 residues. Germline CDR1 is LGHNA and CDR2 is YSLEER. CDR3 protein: CASSQESNTGELFF. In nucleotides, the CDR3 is TGCGCCAGCAGCCAAGAATCCAACACCGGGGAGCTGTTTTTT.

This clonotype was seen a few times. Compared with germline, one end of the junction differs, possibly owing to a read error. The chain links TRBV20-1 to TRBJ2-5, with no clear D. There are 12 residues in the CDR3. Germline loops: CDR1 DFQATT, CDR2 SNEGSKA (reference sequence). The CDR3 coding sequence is TGCAGTGCCGGACGGGTAAAAGAGACCCGGTACTTC. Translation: CSAGRVKETRYF.

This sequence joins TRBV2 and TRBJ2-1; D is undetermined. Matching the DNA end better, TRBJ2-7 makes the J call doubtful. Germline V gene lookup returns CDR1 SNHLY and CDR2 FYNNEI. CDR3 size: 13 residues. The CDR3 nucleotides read TGTGCCAGCAGTGTGGCCATCTCCTACGAGCAGTACTTC. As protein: CASSVAISYEQYF.

The CDR3 protein is CASSQRTGGKYNEQFF. Here the CDR3 DNA reads TGTGCCAGCAGCCAACGGACAGGGGGAAAATACAATGAGCAGTTCTTC. The rearrangement joins TRBV6-5 to TRBJ2-1, with 10 bases lining up with TRBD1. J was trimmed by 4 bases and V by 6 bases; bases with no gene match: 9. CDR1 is MNHEY and CDR2 is SVGAGI in the germline V gene. CDR3 size: 16 residues.

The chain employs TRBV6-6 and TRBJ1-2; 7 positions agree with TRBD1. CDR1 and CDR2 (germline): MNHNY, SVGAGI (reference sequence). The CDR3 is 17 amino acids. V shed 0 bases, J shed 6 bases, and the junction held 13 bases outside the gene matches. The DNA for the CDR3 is TGTGCCAGCAGTTACTCTTTGAGGGACAGTAAAAGTGATGGCTACACCTTC. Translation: CASSYSLRDSKSDGYTF.

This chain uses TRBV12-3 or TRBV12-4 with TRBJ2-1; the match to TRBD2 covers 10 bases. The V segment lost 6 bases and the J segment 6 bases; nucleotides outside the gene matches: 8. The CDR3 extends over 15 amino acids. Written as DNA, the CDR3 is TGTGCCAGCAGAGTCAGCGGGAGGGCCGGCAATGAGCAGTTCTTC. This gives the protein CASRVSGRAGNEQFF.